These 23 T cell receptor beta chains were sequenced from one sample in a study of regulatory T cells. Amplification used 52 TRBV primers and 13 TRBJ primers. Measured with immunoSEQ multiplex PCR; TCRdb has only the in-frame clones, and not every one. Of about 20,000 clones listed, 93% are singletons. Material: CD8+ T cells sorted from blood. These receptor sequences come from a child younger than 10 with CD3G deficiency.

V is TRBV28 and J is TRBJ1-1; maybe TRBD1 (6 bases). This CDR3 is built from 14 residues. In germline, CDR1 is MDHEN, CDR2 SYDVKM. V was cut by 6 bases and J by 0 bases, with 11 bases left in between. The CDR3 region is CASRGTTMNTEAFF. Written as DNA, the CDR3 is TGTGCCAGCAGGGGGACAACTATGAACACTGAAGCTTTCTTT.

J is TRBJ2-7 and V is TRBV6-1, with a possible D match to TRBD2 (5 bases). The CDR3 totals 15 residues. Germline V lookup: CDR1 MNHNS, CDR2 SASEGT. The V end lost 5 bases, the J end lost 1 base, and 15 bases lay between the germline ends. The CDR3 coding sequence is TGTGCCAGCAGTCAACCCCCGGGGATGTCCTACGAGCAGTACTTC. Protein sequence: CASSQPPGMSYEQYF.

The chain has TRBV27 and TRBJ1-1; 7 nucleotides match TRBD1. Germline V gene sequence: CDR1 MNHEY, CDR2 SMNVEV (reference sequence). The V and J ends lost 6 bases and 2 bases, in that order; junction bases with no gene match: 6. This CDR3 is 14 amino acids long. CDR3 sequence (DNA): TGTGCCAGCAGCCTGACAGGGTTCAACACTGAAGCTTTCTTT. Its translation is CASSLTGFNTEAFF.

The genes are TRBV21-1 and TRBJ1-2. TRBV21-1 is a pseudogene. The CDR3 sequence is 15 residues long. CDR3 loop: CASSKMGPSNYGYTF. DNA for the CDR3: TGTGCCAGCAGCAAAATGGGACCTTCAAACTATGGCTACACCTTC.

This chain uses TRBV28 with TRBJ2-7, with D perhaps TRBD1 or TRBD2 (5 bases each). The CDR3 extends over 15 amino acids. CDR1 is MDHEN and CDR2 is SYDVKM in the germline V gene. V lost 4 bases, J lost 2 bases, and 15 bases lay in between. The CDR3, as DNA: TGTGCCAGCAGTTCGGCAGGGACCCCGACCTACGAGCAGTACTTC. Encoded protein: CASSSAGTPTYEQYF.

This rearrangement joins TRBV9 to TRBJ2-7; possible D gene TRBD1, 5 bases. The CDR3 is 14 amino acids. Germline values: CDR1 SGDLS, CDR2 YYNGEE. V lost 4 bases and J 4 bases, leaving 15 bases between the germline ends. The CDR3 sequence: CASSPGAQGYEQYF. In DNA form, the CDR3 reads TGTGCCAGCAGCCCAGGCGCGCAGGGATACGAGCAGTACTTC. The full variable domain, completed using reference TRBV9 and TRBJ2-7, is DSGVTQTPKHLITATGQRVTLRCSPRSGDLSVYWYQQSLDQGLQFLIQYYNGEERAKGNILERFSAQQFPDLHSELNLSSLELGDSALYFCASSPGAQGYEQYFGPGTRLTVT.

V usage is TRBV4-1 and J usage is TRBJ1-2, with TRBD1 as a possible D gene (5 bases). The CDR3 runs 17 residues. The V end was cut by 1 base, the J end by 1 base, with 16 bases between. Germline V gives CDR1 MGHRA, CDR2 YSYEKL. CDR3 DNA: TGCGCCAGCAGCCAAGTTATGGGGCTTTCCTTTAACTATGGCTACACCTTC. Protein: CASSQVMGLSFNYGYTF.

The chain uses TRBV9 and TRBJ2-1; D not resolved. V lost 0 bases, J lost 4 bases, and 17 bases lay in between. CDR3 length: 17 amino acids. CDR1 and CDR2 from the germline V gene are SGDLS and YYNGEE. The chain's CDR3 is CASSVAQRASHYNEQFF. DNA of the CDR3: TGTGCCAGCAGCGTAGCCCAGCGAGCCAGTCATTACAATGAGCAGTTCTTC. The complete variable domain, with remaining parts taken from reference TRBV9 and TRBJ2-1, reads DSGVTQTPKHLITATGQRVTLRCSPRSGDLSVYWYQQSLDQGLQFLIQYYNGEERAKGNILERFSAQQFPDLHSELNLSSLELGDSALYFCASSVAQRASHYNEQFFGPGTRLTVL.

Here the CDR3 reads CASSWGLPSSYNEQFF. Here the CDR3 DNA reads TGCGCCAGCAGCTGGGGACTTCCGAGCTCCTACAATGAGCAGTTCTTC. V usage is TRBV5-1 and J usage is TRBJ2-1; possible D gene TRBD2, 6 bases. The V end was cut by 3 bases, the J end by 0 bases, with 13 bases between. CDR1 is SGHRS, CDR2 YFSETQ, per germline. This CDR3 has 16 amino acids.

This rearrangement joins TRBV6-1 to TRBJ2-1; 14 bases fit TRBD2. Germline CDR1 MNHNS, CDR2 SASEGT. The CDR3 sequence is 15 residues long. The V segment lost 6 bases and the J segment 11 bases; nucleotides outside the gene matches: 9. CDR3 DNA sequence: TGTGCCAGCAGGACAGGACTAGCGGGAGGCCTTAAGCAGTTCTTC. This codes for CASRTGLAGGLKQFF.

This chain joins TRBV28 and TRBJ1-2, with D possibly being TRBD1 (5 bases). Trimming removed 3 bases from V and 5 bases from J, with 22 bases in between. The CDR3 contains 17 residues. Germline V lookup: CDR1 MDHEN, CDR2 SYDVKM. The CDR3 region is CASSFPTYRSDRYGYTF. The CDR3 coding sequence is TGTGCCAGCAGTTTTCCCACATACAGGTCTGACCGATATGGCTACACCTTC.

This clone appeared once. The CDR3 DNA reads as TGTGCCAGCAGCTTAGGTTCGTCCGAGCAGTACTTC. Protein sequence: CASSLGSSEQYF. The chain links TRBV7-9 to TRBJ2-7; D remains unclear. CDR1 and CDR2 (germline): SEHNR, FQNEAQ (reference sequence). V gave up 1 base and J gave up 6 bases, with 7 bases separating them. CDR3 length: 12 amino acids.

This chain uses TRBV7-9 with TRBJ2-3, with 9 bases that match TRBD2. CDR1 is SEHNR and CDR2 is FQNEAQ in the germline V gene (reference sequence). Trimming at V came to 2 bases and at J to 0 bases, leaving 0 bases not matched to a gene. This CDR3 is built from 15 residues. The CDR3: CASSLTSGSTDTQYF. The CDR3 coding sequence is TGTGCCAGCAGCTTAACTAGCGGGAGCACAGATACGCAGTATTTT.

The chain employs TRBV6-6 and TRBJ1-1; D is perhaps TRBD1 (5 bases). The V gene lost 5 bases and the J gene lost 9 bases, with 19 bases spanning the gap. Germline V lookup: CDR1 MNHNY, CDR2 SVGAGI (reference sequence). The CDR3 loop spans 14 amino acids. For the CDR3, the DNA is TGTGCCAGCAGTCCCCGGGGGGGGGTGCTGAAAGCTTTCTTT. Residues: CASSPRGGVLKAFF.

CDR3 sequence: CASSLRVAGSNEQFF. CDR3 bases: TGCGCCAGCAGCTTGAGAGTAGCGGGTTCCAATGAGCAGTTCTTC. The chain uses TRBV5-1 and TRBJ2-1; 7 bases are a match to TRBD2. After removal of 1 base from V and 6 bases from J, the junction contained 7 bases not matched to a gene. CDR3 size: 15 residues. Looked up from germline, CDR1 is SGHRS and CDR2 is YFSETQ.

V gene TRBV28 combines with J gene TRBJ2-7; tentative D call: TRBD2 (6 bases). Germline assignment: CDR1 MDHEN and CDR2 SYDVKM. V was trimmed by 5 bases and J by 2 bases, leaving 13 bases between them. The CDR3 totals 14 residues. The CDR3 coding sequence is TGTGCCAGCAGTAGGCCGGGACTTACCTACGAGCAGTACTTC. Protein product: CASSRPGLTYEQYF.

The chain has TRBV6-1 and TRBJ2-1; the match to TRBD1 covers 9 bases. Germline loops: CDR1 MNHNS, CDR2 SASEGT. This CDR3 has 15 residues. V lost 6 bases, J lost 5 bases, and 8 bases stayed unmatched. The CDR3, as DNA: TGTGCCAGCAGCGTGGTGGGGACAGGGAACAATGAGCAGTTCTTC. Translating it yields CASSVVGTGNNEQFF.

This clone showed up just once. The V gene is TRBV6-1, the J gene TRBJ2-7; D unclear. Trimming pared 5 bases from V and 2 bases from J, leaving 7 bases between. From germline, CDR1 is MNHNS and CDR2 SASEGT. The CDR3 loop spans 12 amino acids. CDR3 DNA: TGTGCCAGCAGTCCCGACGCCTACGAGCAGTACTTC. It codes for CASSPDAYEQYF.

The rearrangement joins TRBV27 to TRBJ1-6; 7 positions match TRBD1. This CDR3 contains 14 residues. The V gene end was trimmed by 6 bases and the J gene end by 7 bases; junction bases not matched to a gene: 6. CDR1 is MNHEY and CDR2 is SMNVEV in the germline V gene (reference sequence). As DNA, the CDR3 is TGTGCCAGCAGGCAAGGGACAGTCAATTCACCCCTCCACTTT. Its translation: CASRQGTVNSPLHF.

About this clone: The identical CDR3 is also encoded by other nucleotide sequences in the sample. The rearrangement links TRBV6-1 to TRBJ1-4; the D is unclear. V was cut by 3 bases and J by 7 bases, with 9 bases left in between. The CDR3 spans 13 residues. CDR1 is MNHNS and CDR2 is SASEGT in the germline V gene. The CDR3, as DNA: TGTGCCAGCAGTGAGTTCGCGGGTGAAAAACTGTTTTTT. Translation: CASSEFAGEKLFF.

This clone was counted once. The chain carries TRBV6-1 and TRBJ2-7; tentatively, D is TRBD1 (6 bases). Germline V lookup: CDR1 MNHNS, CDR2 SASEGT. The CDR3 has 14 residues. Trimming left V 6 bases short and J 3 bases short, with 15 bases between. The CDR3 protein is CASSILTGIYEQYF. DNA for the CDR3: TGTGCCAGCAGCATCTTGACAGGTATCTACGAGCAGTACTTC.

This clone was observed a few times. The chain combines TRBV6-1 with TRBJ1-4, with D unclear. CDR3 size: 14 residues. V was cut by 5 bases and J by 8 bases, with 15 bases left in between. Germline V CDR1 and CDR2: MNHNS, SASEGT. The CDR3 region has the DNA TGTGCCAGCAGTCGCCACGGGTCGGGCGAAAAACTGTTTTTT. Translation: CASSRHGSGEKLFF.

The chain uses TRBV6-6 and TRBJ2-7; 9 bases are a match to TRBD2. The CDR3 has 13 residues. The V gene's germline CDR1 is MNHNY and CDR2 SVGAGI (reference sequence). V dropped 2 bases and J dropped 7; count of bases not matched to a gene: 3. CDR3 sequence (DNA): TGTGCCAGCAGTTACGGGCTAGCGGGAGAGCAGTACTTC. Its translation: CASSYGLAGEQYF.